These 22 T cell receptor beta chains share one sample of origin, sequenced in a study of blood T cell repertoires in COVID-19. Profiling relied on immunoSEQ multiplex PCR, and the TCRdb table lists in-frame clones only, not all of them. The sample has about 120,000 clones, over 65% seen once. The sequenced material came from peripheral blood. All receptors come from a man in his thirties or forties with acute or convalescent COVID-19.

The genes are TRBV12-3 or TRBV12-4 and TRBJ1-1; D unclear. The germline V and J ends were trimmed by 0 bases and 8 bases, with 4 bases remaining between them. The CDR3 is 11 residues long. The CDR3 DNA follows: TGTGCCAGCAGTTTAGCGCGAGAAGCTTTCTTT. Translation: CASSLAREAFF.

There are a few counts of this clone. The CDR3 DNA is TGTGCCATCAGGAACAGGGGGAACACTGAAGCTTTCTTT. Its protein is CAIRNRGNTEAFF. V and J are TRBV10-3 and TRBJ1-1, with 7 positions matching TRBD1. The CDR3 sequence is 13 residues long. The trim removed 6 bases at V and 1 base at J, leaving 2 bases unmatched. Germline CDR1 and CDR2: ENHRY and SYGVKD.

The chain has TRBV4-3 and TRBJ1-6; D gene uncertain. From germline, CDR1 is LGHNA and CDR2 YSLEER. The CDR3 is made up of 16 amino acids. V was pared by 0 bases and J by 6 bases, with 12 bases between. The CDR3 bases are TGCGCCAGCAGCCAAGATGGTGCCCCTAGTAATTCACCCCTCCACTTT. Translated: CASSQDGAPSNSPLHF.

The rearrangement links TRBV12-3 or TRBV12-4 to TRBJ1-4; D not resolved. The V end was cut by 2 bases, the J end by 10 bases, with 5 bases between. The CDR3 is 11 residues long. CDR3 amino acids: CASSLQAKLFF. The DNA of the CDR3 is TGTGCCAGCAGTTTACAGGCAAAACTGTTTTTT.

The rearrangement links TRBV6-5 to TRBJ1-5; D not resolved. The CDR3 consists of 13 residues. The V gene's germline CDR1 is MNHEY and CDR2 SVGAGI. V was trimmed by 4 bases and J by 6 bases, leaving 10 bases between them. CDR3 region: CASSSNSGQPQHF. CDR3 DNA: TGTGCCAGCAGTTCTAACAGTGGTCAGCCCCAGCATTTT.

DNA for the CDR3: TGTGCCAGCAGCCCGGGACAGTACCAAGAGACCCAGTACTTC. This sequence encodes CASSPGQYQETQYF. The chain has TRBV11-2 and TRBJ2-5; TRBD1 aligns across 7 bases. Germline values: CDR1 SGHAT, CDR2 FQNNGV. This CDR3 contains 14 residues. The junction had 3 bases not matched to a gene; V was cut back by 5 bases and J by 0 bases.

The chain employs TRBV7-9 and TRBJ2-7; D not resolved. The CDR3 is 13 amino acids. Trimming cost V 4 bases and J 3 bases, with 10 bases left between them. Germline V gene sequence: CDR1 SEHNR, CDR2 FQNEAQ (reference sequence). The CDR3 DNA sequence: TGTGCCAGCAGCTCGATGGCCAGCTACGAGCAGTACTTC. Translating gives CASSSMASYEQYF.

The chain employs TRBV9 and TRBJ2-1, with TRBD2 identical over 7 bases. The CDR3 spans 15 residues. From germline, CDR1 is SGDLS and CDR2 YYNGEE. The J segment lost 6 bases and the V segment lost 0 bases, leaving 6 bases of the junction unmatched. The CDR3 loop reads CASSVGDYRGNEQFF. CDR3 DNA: TGTGCCAGCAGCGTAGGGGACTACAGAGGCAATGAGCAGTTCTTC.

DNA for the CDR3: TGTGCCAGCAGCCAAGAAACAGGGGGCTACTATGGCTACACCTTC. Translating gives CASSQETGGYYGYTF. The chain recombines TRBV14 with TRBJ1-2; TRBD1 agrees at 9 bases. The CDR3 is 15 amino acids. Trimming took 0 bases from V and 3 from J; bases not matched to a gene: 2. The V gene's germline CDR1 is SGHDN and CDR2 FVKESK.

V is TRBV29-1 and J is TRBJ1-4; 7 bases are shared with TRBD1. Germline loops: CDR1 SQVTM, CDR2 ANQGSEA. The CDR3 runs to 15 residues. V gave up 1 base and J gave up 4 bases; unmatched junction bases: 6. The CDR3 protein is CSVEGTGDSNEKLFF. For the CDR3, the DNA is TGCAGCGTTGAAGGTACAGGGGACAGTAATGAAAAACTGTTTTTT.

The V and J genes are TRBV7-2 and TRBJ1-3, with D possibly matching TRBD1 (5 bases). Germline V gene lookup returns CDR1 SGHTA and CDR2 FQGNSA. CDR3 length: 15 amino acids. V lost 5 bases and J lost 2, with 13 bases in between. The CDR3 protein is CASSQSSGAGNTIYF. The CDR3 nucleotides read TGTGCCAGCAGCCAAAGCTCGGGGGCTGGAAACACCATATATTTT.

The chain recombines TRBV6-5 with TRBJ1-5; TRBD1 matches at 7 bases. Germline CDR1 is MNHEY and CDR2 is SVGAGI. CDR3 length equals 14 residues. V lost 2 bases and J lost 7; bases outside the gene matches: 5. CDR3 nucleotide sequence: TGTGCCAGCAGTTACCGACAGGGTGAGCAGCCCCAGCATTTT. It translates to CASSYRQGEQPQHF.

The CDR3 is CASSRTGYQETQYF. The DNA for the CDR3 is TGTGCCAGCAGCCGGACAGGGTACCAAGAGACCCAGTACTTC. The V call is TRBV5-6, the J call TRBJ2-5, with 8 bases matching TRBD1. Germline loops: CDR1 SGHDT, CDR2 YYEEEE. The CDR3 is 14 residues long. Losses at the gene ends were 4 bases for V and 0 bases for J; bases not matched to a gene: 2.

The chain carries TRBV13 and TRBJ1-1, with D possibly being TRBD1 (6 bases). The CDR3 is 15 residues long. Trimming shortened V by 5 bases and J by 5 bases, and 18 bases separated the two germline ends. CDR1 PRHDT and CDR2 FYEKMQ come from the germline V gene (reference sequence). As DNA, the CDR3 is TGTGCCAGCAGCCCTCGGGGCAGGGGAATGACTGAAGCTTTCTTT. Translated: CASSPRGRGMTEAFF.

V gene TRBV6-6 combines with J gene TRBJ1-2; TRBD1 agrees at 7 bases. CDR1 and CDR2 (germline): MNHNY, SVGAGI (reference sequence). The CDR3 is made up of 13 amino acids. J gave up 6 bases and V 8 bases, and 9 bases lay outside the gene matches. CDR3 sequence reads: CASGLPQGDGYTF. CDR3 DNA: TGTGCCAGCGGCCTCCCGCAGGGGGATGGCTACACCTTC.

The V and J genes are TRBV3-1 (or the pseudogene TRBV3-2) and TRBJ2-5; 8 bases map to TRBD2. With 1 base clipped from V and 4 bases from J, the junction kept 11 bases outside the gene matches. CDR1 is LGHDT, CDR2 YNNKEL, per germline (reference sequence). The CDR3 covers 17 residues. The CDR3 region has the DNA TGTGCCAGCAGCCAAGCGTACGGGAGGGCTGGGGGAGAGACCCAGTACTTC. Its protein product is CASSQAYGRAGGETQYF.

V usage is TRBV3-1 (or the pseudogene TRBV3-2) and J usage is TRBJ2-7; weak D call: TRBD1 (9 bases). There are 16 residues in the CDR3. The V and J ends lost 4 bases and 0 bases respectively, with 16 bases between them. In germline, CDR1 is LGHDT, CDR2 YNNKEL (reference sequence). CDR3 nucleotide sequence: TGTGCCAGCAGCCCCGGGACAGGGACTAGCTCCTACGAGCAGTACTTC. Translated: CASSPGTGTSSYEQYF.

The CDR3 protein is CASSRAGGAVGELFF. The CDR3 DNA reads TGTGCCAGCAGCAGAGCAGGGGGCGCGGTCGGGGAGCTGTTTTTT. This chain uses TRBV9 with TRBJ2-2, with 8 positions matching TRBD1. Germline trimming cut 4 bases from V and 7 bases from J; bases unmatched to any gene: 9. Germline V lookup: CDR1 SGDLS, CDR2 YYNGEE. This CDR3 region has 15 residues.

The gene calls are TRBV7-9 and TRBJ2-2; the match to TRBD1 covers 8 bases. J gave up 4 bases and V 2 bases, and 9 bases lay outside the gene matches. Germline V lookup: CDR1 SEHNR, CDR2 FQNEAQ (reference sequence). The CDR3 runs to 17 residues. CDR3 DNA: TGTGCCAGCAGCTTACCCTCTACAGGGGGATCCACCGGGGAGCTGTTTTTT. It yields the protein CASSLPSTGGSTGELFF.

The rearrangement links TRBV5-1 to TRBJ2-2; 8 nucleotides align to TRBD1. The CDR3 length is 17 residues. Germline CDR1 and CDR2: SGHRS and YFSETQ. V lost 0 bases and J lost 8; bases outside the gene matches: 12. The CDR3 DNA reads TGCGCCAGCAGCTTGGCTACTTCAGGGGGCTCGGCGGGGGAGCTGTTTTTT. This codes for CASSLATSGGSAGELFF.

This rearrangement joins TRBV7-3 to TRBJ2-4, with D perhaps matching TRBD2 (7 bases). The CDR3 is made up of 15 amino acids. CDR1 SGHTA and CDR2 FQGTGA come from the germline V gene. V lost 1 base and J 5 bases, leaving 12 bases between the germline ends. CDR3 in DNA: TGTGCCAGCAGCTTAAATGCGGGGGCCCAAAACATTCAGTACTTC. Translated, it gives CASSLNAGAQNIQYF. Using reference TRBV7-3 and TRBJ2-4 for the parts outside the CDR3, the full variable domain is GAGVSQTPSNKVTEKGKYVELRCDPISGHTALYWYRQSLGQGPEFLIYFQGTGAADDSGLPNDRFFAVRPEGSVSTLKIQRTERGDSAVYLCASSLNAGAQNIQYFGAGTRLSVL.

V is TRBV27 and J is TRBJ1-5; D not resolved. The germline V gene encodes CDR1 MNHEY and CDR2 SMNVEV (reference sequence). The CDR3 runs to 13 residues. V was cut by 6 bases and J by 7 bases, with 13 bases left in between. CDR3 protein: CASRGVYGQPQHF. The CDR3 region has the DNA TGTGCCAGCAGGGGAGTTTACGGGCAGCCCCAGCATTTT.